This T cell receptor beta chain stems from a study of TIL therapy for anti-PD-1-resistant metastatic lung cancer. As for the study in general: Patients had a median age of about 50 years (range 38-75). Study outcomes and limitations: The cohort had more treatment-naive, never-smoker and oncogene-addicted patients than typical. Infused TIL clonotypes partially replaced the baseline blood repertoire, then decayed over months.

This sample's time point: pre-treatment sample, taken before nivolumab and TIL therapy. Sequencing used immunoSEQ v3. Survey-level samples got 2 million to 2.5 million read pairs; deep-level samples got roughly 4.5-6.5 million. Generated by immunoSEQ multiplex PCR, the TCRdb table keeps only in-frame clones and is missing some. Altogether 40,000 to 55,000 clones are present, 70% to 85% being singletons, with the ten largest covering 4.5% to 5.5%. On this clone: Its antigen is unknown. Its ends do not fully match the called genes, so a read error is possible.

Germline-derived CDR1 and CDR2 are SGHVS and FQNEAQ. The CDR3 consists of 14 residues. The receptor was isolated from a woman between 30 and 80 years old with non-small cell lung cancer. This chain links TRBV7-8 with TRBJ2-7; 13 nucleotides line up with TRBD2. The sequencing here drew on blood, taken at baseline. The CDR3 nucleotides read TGTGCCAGCAGCCCCCAATACGGGACTAGCGGGACGCACTTC. This gives the protein CASSPQYGTSGTHF.